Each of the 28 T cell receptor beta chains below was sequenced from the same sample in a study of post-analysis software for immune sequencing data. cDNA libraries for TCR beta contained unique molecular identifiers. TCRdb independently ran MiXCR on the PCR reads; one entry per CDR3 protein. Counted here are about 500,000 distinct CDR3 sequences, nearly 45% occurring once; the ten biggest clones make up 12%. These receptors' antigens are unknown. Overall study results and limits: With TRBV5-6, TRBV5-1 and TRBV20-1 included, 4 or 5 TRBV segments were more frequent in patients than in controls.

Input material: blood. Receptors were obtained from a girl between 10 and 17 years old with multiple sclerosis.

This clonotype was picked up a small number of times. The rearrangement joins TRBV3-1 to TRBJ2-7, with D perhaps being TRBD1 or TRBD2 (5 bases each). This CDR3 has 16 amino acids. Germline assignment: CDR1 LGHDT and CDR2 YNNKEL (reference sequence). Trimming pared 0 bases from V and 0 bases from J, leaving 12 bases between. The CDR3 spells CASSQESRDGSYEQYF. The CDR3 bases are TGTGCCAGCAGCCAAGAATCCCGGGACGGCTCCTACGAGCAGTACTTC.

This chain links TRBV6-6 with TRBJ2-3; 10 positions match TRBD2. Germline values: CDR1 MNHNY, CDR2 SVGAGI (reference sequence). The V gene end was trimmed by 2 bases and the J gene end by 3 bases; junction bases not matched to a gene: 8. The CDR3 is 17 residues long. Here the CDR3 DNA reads TGTGCCAGCAGTTACGGCCTAGCGGGAGATCCTACAGATACGCAGTATTTT. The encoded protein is CASSYGLAGDPTDTQYF.

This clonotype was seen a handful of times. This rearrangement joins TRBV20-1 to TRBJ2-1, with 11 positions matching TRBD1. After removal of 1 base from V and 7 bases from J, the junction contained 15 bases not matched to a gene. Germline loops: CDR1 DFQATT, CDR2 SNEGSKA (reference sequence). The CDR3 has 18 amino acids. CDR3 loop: CSARGGLTGTGGWNEQFF. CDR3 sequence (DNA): TGCAGTGCTAGAGGGGGCCTAACCGGGACAGGGGGATGGAATGAGCAGTTCTTC.

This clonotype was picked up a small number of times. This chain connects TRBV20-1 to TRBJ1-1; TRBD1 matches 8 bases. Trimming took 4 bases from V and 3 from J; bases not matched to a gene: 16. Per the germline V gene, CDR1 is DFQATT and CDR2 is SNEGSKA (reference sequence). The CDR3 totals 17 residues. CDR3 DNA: TGCAGTGCTACAGACCACAGAAGCCAGGGGGCCGACACTGAAGCTTTCTTT. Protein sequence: CSATDHRSQGADTEAFF.

CDR3 DNA sequence: TGTGCCAGCAGCCGGGACACGAACACCGGGGAGCTGTTTTTT. Its translation is CASSRDTNTGELFF. The gene calls are TRBV6-2 or TRBV6-3 and TRBJ2-2; D possibly corresponds to TRBD1 (6 bases). The V gene's germline CDR1 is MNHEY and CDR2 SVGEGT. The CDR3 runs 14 residues. V lost 6 bases and J 0 bases, leaving 8 bases between the germline ends.

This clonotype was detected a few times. CDR3 nucleotide sequence: TGCAGTGCTAGAGAAGGTTCACTAGCGGGAAACGAGCAGTACTTC. This encodes CSAREGSLAGNEQYF. V gene TRBV20-1 combines with J gene TRBJ2-5; 10 bases fit TRBD2. The DNA end lines up better with TRBJ2-7; the J call may be wrong. CDR1 and CDR2 from the germline V gene are DFQATT and SNEGSKA (reference sequence). This CDR3 is 15 amino acids long.

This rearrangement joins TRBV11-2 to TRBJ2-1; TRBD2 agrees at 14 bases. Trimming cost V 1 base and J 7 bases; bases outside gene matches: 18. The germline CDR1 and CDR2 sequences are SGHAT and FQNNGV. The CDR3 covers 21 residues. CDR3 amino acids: CASSLVLTGTGGTSGSNEQFF. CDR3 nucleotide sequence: TGTGCCAGCAGCTTAGTACTAACCGGGACAGGGGGGACTAGCGGGAGTAATGAGCAGTTCTTC. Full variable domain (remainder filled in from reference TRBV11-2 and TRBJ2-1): EAGVAQSPRYKIIEKRQSVAFWCNPISGHATLYWYQQILGQGPKLLIQFQNNGVVDDSQLPKDRFSAERLKGVDSTLKIQPAKLEDSAVYLCASSLVLTGTGGTSGSNEQFFGPGTRLTVL.

This CDR3 reads CASSQRVVHTDTQYF. The CDR3 coding sequence is TGCGCCAGCAGCCAACGGGTCGTACACACAGATACGCAGTATTTT. The gene calls are TRBV4-1 and TRBJ2-3; D gene unclear. CDR3 length: 15 amino acids. CDR1 is MGHRA, CDR2 YSYEKL, per germline. V was clipped by 2 bases and J by 2 bases, with 11 bases between them.

The CDR3 DNA reads as TGTGCCAGCAGCTTAGGGACGGCGGCAGTTAATGAAAAACTGTTTTTT. This codes for CASSLGTAAVNEKLFF. J is TRBJ1-4 and V is TRBV7-6; D is ambiguous. The CDR3 runs 16 residues. Between the trimmed V and J ends, which lost 1 base and 4 bases, there was a span of 13 bases. The germline V gene encodes CDR1 SGHVS and CDR2 FNYEAQ. Together with reference TRBV7-6 and TRBJ1-4, the CDR3 gives the full variable domain: GAGVSQSPRYKVTKRGQDVALRCDPISGHVSLYWYRQALGQGPEFLTYFNYEAQQDKSGLPNDRFSAERPEGSISTLTIQRTEQRDSAMYRCASSLGTAAVNEKLFFGSGTQLSVL.

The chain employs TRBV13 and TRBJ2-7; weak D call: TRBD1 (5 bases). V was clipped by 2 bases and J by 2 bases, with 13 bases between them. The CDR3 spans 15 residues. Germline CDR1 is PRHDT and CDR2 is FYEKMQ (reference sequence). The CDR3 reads CASSLKQVGAYEQYV. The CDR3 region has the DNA TGTGCCAGCAGCTTAAAACAGGTTGGGGCCTACGAGCAGTACGTC.

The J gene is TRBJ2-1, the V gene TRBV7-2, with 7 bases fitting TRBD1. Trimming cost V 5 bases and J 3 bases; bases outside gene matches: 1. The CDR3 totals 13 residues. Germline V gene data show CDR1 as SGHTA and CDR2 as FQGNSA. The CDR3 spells CASSRQGYNEQFF. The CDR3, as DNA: TGTGCCAGCAGCCGACAGGGCTACAATGAGCAGTTCTTC.

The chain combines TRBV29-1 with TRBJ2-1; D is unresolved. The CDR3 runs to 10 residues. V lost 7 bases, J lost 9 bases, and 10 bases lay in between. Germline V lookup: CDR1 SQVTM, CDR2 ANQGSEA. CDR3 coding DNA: TGCAGCGCCGTCCAGGCTGAGCAGTTCTTC. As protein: CSAVQAEQFF.

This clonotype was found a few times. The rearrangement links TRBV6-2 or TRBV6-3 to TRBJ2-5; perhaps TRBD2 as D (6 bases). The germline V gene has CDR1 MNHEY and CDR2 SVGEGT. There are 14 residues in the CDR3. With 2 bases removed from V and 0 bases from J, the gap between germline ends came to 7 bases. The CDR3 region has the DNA TGTGCCAGCAGTTACGGGGACTACCAAGAGACCCAGTACTTC. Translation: CASSYGDYQETQYF.

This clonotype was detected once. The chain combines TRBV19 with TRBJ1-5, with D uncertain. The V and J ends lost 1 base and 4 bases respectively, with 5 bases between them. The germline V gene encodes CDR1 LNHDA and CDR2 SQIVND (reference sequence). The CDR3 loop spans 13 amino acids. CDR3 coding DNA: TGTGCCAGTAGTATAGCGGGGAATCAGCCCCAGCATTTT. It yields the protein CASSIAGNQPQHF.

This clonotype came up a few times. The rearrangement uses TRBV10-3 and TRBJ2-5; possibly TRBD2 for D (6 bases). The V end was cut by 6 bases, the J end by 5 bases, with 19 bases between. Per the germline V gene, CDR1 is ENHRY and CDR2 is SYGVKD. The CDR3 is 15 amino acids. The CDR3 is CAISADRGAGETQYF. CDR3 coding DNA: TGTGCCATCAGCGCGGATCGGGGTGCGGGGGAGACCCAGTACTTC.

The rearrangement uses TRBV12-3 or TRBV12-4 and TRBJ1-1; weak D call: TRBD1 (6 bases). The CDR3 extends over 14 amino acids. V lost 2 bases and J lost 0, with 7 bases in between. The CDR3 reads CASSLRGLNTEAFF. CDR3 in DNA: TGTGCCAGCAGTTTAAGGGGGTTGAACACTGAAGCTTTCTTT.

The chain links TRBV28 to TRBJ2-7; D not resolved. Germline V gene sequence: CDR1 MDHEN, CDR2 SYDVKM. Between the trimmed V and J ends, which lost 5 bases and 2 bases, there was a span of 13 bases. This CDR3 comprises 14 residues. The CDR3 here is CASSEDGPPYEQYF. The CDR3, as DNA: TGTGCCAGCAGTGAAGACGGGCCCCCCTACGAGCAGTACTTC.

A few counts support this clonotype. The CDR3 DNA follows: TGTGCCAGCAGTTTACGACAGGGGGGCTCCTACGAGCAGTACTTC. Its translation is CASSLRQGGSYEQYF. The chain recombines TRBV28 with TRBJ2-7; 9 bases fit TRBD1. Germline CDR1 MDHEN, CDR2 SYDVKM. This CDR3 region has 15 residues. After removal of 2 bases from V and 0 bases from J, the junction contained 2 bases not matched to a gene.

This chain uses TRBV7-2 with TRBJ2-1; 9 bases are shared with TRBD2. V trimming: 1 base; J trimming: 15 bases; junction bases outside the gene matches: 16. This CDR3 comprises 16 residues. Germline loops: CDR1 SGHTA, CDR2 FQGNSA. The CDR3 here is CASSLERRDSGRVGFF. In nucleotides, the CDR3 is TGTGCCAGCAGCTTAGAAAGGCGGGATAGCGGGAGAGTAGGGTTCTTC.

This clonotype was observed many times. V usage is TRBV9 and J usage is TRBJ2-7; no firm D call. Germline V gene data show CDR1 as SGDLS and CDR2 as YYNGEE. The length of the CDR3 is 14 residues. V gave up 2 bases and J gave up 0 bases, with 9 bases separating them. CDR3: CASSVGQSSYEQYF. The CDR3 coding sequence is TGTGCCAGCAGCGTTGGCCAGAGCTCCTACGAGCAGTACTTC.

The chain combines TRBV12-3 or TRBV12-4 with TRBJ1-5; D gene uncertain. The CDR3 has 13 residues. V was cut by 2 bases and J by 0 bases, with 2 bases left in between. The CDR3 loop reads CASSLHSNQPQHF. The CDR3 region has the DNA TGTGCCAGCAGTTTACATAGCAATCAGCCCCAGCATTTT.

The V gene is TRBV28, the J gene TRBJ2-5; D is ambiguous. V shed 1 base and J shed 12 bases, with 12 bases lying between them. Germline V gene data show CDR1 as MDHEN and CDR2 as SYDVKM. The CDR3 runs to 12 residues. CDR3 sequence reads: CASSLSASEKYF. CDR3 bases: TGTGCCAGCAGTTTATCGGCTAGTGAGAAGTACTTC.

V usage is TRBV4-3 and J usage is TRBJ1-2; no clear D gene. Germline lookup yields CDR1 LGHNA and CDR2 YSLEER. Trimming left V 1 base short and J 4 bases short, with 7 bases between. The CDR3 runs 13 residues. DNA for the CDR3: TGCGCCAGCAGCCAAGGGGAAATCTATGGCTACACCTTC. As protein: CASSQGEIYGYTF.

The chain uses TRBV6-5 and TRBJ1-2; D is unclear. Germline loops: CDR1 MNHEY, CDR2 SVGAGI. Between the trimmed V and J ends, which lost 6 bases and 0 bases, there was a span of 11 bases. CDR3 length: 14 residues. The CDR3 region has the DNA TGTGCCAGCAGGAATATCGGAGCTAACTATGGCTACACCTTC. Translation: CASRNIGANYGYTF.

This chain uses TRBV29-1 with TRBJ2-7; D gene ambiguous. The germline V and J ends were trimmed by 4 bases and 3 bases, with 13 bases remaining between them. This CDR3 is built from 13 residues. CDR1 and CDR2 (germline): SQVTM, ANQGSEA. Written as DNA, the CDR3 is TGCAGCGTTGCCCTGGGAAAAAGCTACGAGCAGTACTTC. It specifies CSVALGKSYEQYF.

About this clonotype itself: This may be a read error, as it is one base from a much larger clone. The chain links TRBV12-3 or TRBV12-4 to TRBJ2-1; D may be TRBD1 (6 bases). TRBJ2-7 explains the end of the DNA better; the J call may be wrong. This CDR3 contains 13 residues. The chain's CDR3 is CASSTGYYNEQYF. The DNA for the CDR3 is TGTGCCAGCAGCACAGGGTACTACAATGAGCAGTACTTC.

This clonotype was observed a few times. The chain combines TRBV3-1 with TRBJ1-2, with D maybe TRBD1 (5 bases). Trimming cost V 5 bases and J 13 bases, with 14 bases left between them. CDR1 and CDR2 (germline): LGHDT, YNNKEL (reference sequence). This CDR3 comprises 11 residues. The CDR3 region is CASSARQYLTF. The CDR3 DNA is TGTGCCAGCAGCGCTCGACAGTATCTCACCTTC.

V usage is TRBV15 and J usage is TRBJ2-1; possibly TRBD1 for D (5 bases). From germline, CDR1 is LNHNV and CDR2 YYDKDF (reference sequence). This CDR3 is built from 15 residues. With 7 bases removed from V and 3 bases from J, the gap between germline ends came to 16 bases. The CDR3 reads CATTLGQGLYNEQFF. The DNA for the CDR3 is TGTGCCACCACACTTGGGCAGGGCCTCTACAATGAGCAGTTCTTC. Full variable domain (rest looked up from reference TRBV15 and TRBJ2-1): DAMVIQNPRYQVTQFGKPVTLSCSQTLNHNVMYWYQQKSSQAPKLLFHYYDKDFNNEADTPDNFQSRRPNTSFCFLDIRSPGLGDTAMYLCATTLGQGLYNEQFFGPGTRLTVL.